Listed below are T cell receptor beta chains from one sample, sequenced in a study of beta chain features in type 1 diabetes. The assay was immunoSEQ multiplex PCR, and TCRdb's table has in-frame clones only and misses some. The sample shows some 280,000 clones, roughly an eighth of them seen only once. The sequencing sample was made of naive CD4+ T cells from blood. The receptor set was obtained from a man aged 30 to 45 with type 1 diabetes. CDR3s include the opening cysteine and the closing phenylalanine or tryptophan. The order of the fields is V gene, J gene, D gene, clone size, CDR3 DNA, CDR3 protein. The D gene is left open where the match is weak. Clone size is stated in some rows and not others, as once, few, many or a class when expanded.

>TRBV2|TRBJ2-2|TRBD1|-
TGTGCCAGCCAGGACAGGGTGAGCACCGGGGAGCTGTTTTTT
CASQDRVSTGELFF
>TRBV7-9|TRBJ1-3|-|few
TGTGCCAGCAGCTATCACGAGACACGCGGAAACACCATATATTTT
CASSYHETRGNTIYF
>TRBV23-1|TRBJ2-5|-|-
TGCGCCAGCAGTTTTATCAGGGGTGGAGAGACCCAGTACTTC
CASSFIRGGETQYF
>TRBV6-6|TRBJ2-1|-|few
TGTGCCAGCACCCTAAAAGGGTTGGGGAGCTATGAGCAGTTCTTC
CASTLKGLGSYEQFF
>TRBV9|TRBJ2-2|TRBD2|-
TGTGCCAGCAGCCCTCGACTAGCGGGAAACACCGGGGAGCTGTTTTTT
CASSPRLAGNTGELFF
>TRBV7-9|TRBJ1-2|-|few
TGTGCCAGCAGCTTAGCCAGCTATGGCTACACCTTC
CASSLASYGYTF
>TRBV15|TRBJ2-2|TRBD1|-
TGTGCCACCAGCAGAGATACGACAGGGCTGACCGGGGAGCTGTTTTTT
CATSRDTTGLTGELFF
>TRBV7-2|TRBJ2-7|TRBD2|few
TGTGCCAGCAGCCTAGAGGGACTAGCCTACGAGCAGTACTTC
CASSLEGLAYEQYF
>TRBV10-3|TRBJ2-1|TRBD1|few
TGTGCCATCAGTGAGTCGTTACAGGGGGTCTACAATGAGCAGTTCTTC
CAISESLQGVYNEQFF
>TRBV5-1|TRBJ2-2|TRBD1|-
TGCGCCAGCAGAGGACAGGGATCCCCTCGTTTCGGGGAGCTGTTTTTT
CASRGQGSPRFGELFF
>TRBV28|TRBJ2-1|TRBD1|-
TGTGCCAGCAGTTCCAGGGGGAATGAGCAGTTCTTC
CASSSRGNEQFF
>TRBV16|TRBJ1-1|-|-
TGTGCCAGCAGCCAAGACAGGAACACTGAAGCTTTCTTT
CASSQDRNTEAFF
>TRBV30|TRBJ2-5|TRBD1|few
TGTGCCTGGAGGTCAGGGGGTTCTAAAGAGACCCAGTACTTC
CAWRSGGSKETQYF
>TRBV11-2|TRBJ1-1|-|few
TGTGCCAGCAGCTTAGTAGGGGGGAACACTGAAGCTTTCTTT
CASSLVGGNTEAFF
>TRBV13|TRBJ2-1|TRBD2|few
TGTGCCAGCAGCTCGGGACTAGAGTACAATGAGCAGTTCTTC
CASSSGLEYNEQFF
>TRBV7-9|TRBJ2-2|-|few
TGTGCCAGCAGCCCACGCCGGGGACTGACGTGGCGGGAGCTGTTTTTT
CASSPRRGLTWRELFF